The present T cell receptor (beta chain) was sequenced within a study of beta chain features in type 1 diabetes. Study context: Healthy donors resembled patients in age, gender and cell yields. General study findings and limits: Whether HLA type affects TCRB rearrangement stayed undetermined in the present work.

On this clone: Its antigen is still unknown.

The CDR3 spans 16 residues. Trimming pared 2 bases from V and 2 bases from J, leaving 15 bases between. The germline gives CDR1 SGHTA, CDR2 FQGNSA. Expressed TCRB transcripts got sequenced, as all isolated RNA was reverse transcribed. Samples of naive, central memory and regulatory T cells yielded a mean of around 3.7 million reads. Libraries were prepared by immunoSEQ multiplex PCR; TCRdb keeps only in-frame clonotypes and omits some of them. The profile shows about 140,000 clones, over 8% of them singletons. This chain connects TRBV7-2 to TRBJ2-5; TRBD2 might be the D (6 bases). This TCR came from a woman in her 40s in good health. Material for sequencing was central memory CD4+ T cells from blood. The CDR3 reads CASSLLRSGPQETQYF. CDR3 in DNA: TGTGCCAGCAGCTTATTACGAAGCGGGCCTCAAGAGACCCAGTACTTC.